This entry concerns a single T cell receptor (beta chain). The sample originates from a study of control samples from healthy donors and cancer patients. The assay was immunoSEQ multiplex PCR, and TCRdb's table has in-frame clones only and misses some. This sample has approximately 58,000 clones, with around 87% found just once. CDR3 size: 15 residues. With 4 bases clipped from V and 1 base from J, the junction kept 3 bases outside the gene matches. From germline, CDR1 is MNHEY and CDR2 SMNVEV (reference sequence). J is TRBJ2-2 and V is TRBV27, with 7 positions matching TRBD1. The sequenced material came from PBMCs. The TCR was taken from a woman aged 55-75 years with lung cancer. The CDR3 loop is CASSSRTGNTGELFF. For the CDR3, the DNA is TGTGCCAGCAGTTCCCGGACAGGGAACACCGGGGAGCTGTTTTTT.